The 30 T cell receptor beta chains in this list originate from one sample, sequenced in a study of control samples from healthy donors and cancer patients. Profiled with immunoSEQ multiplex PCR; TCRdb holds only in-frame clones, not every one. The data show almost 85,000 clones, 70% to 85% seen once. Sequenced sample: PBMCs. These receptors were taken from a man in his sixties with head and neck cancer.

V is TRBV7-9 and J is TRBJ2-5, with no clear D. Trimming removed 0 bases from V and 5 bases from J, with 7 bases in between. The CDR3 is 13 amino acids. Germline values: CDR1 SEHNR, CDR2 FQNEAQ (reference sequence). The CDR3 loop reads CASSLAGTETQYF. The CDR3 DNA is TGTGCCAGCAGCTTAGCAGGAACTGAGACCCAGTACTTC. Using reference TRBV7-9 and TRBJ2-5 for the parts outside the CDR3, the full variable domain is DTGVSQNPRHKITKRGQNVTFRCDPISEHNRLYWYRQTLGQGPEFLTYFQNEAQLEKSRLLSDRFSAERPKGSFSTLEIQRTEQGDSAMYLCASSLAGTETQYFGPGTRLLVL.

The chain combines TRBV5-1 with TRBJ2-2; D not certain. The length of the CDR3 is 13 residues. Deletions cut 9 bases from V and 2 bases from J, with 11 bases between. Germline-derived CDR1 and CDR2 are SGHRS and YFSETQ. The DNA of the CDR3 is TGCGCCACCCCGGACCTCAACACCGGGGAGCTGTTTTTT. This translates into CATPDLNTGELFF.

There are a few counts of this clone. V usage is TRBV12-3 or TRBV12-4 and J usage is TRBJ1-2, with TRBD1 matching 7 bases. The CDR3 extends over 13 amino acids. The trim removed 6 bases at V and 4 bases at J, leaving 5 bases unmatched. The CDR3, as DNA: TGTGCCAGCAGCCCGACAGGGATCTATGGCTACACCTTC. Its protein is CASSPTGIYGYTF.

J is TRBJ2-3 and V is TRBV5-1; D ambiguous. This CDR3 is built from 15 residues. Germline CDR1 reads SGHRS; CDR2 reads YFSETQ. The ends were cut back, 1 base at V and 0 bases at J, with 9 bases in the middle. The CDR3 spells CASSLYGSSTDTQYF. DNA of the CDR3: TGCGCCAGCAGCTTGTACGGCTCAAGCACAGATACGCAGTATTTT. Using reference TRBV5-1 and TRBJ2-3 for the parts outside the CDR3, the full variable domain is KAGVTQTPRYLIKTRGQQVTLSCSPISGHRSVSWYQQTPGQGLQFLFEYFSETQRNKGNFPGRFSGRQFSNSRSEMNVSTLELGDSALYLCASSLYGSSTDTQYFGPGTRLTVL.

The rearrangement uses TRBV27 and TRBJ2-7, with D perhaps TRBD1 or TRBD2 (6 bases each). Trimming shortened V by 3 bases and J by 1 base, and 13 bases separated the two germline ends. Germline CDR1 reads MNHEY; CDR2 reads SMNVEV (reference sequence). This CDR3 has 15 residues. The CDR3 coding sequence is TGTGCCAGCAGTTTCTCAGGGGAGGAATCCTACGAGCAGTACTTC. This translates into CASSFSGEESYEQYF.

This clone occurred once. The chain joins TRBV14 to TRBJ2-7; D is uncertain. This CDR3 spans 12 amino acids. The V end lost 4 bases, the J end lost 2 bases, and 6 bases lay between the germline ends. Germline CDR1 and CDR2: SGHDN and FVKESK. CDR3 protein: CASSRLPYEQYF. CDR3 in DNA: TGTGCCAGCAGCCGCCTCCCCTACGAGCAGTACTTC.

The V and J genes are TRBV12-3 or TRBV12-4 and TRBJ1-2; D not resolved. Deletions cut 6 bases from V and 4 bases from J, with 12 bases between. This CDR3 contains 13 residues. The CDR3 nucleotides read TGTGCCAGCAGGTTTGGGAGGACCTATGGCTACACCTTC. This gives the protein CASRFGRTYGYTF.

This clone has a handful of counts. CDR3 sequence reads: CASRKQGSYGYTF. CDR3 DNA sequence: TGTGCCAGCAGAAAACAGGGAAGCTATGGCTACACCTTC. V and J are TRBV5-6 and TRBJ1-2; D perhaps matches TRBD1 (6 bases). V was pared by 5 bases and J by 4 bases, with 12 bases between. Germline CDR1 and CDR2: SGHDT and YYEEEE. This CDR3 has 13 residues.

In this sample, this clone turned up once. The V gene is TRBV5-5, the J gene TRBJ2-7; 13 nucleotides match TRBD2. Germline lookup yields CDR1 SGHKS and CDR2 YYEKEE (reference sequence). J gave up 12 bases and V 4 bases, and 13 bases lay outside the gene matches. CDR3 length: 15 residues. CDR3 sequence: CASSLRTSGRGEGYF. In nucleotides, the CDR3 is TGTGCCAGCAGCCTAAGGACTAGCGGGAGAGGGGAAGGGTACTTC.

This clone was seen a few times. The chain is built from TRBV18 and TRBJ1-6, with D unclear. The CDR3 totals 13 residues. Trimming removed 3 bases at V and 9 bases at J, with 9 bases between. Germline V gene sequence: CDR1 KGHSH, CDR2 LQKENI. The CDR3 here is CASSPDLSSPLHF. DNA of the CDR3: TGTGCCAGCTCACCGGACCTCAGTTCACCCCTCCACTTT.

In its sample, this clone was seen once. Here the CDR3 reads CASSQWWLDSGTAYTDNEQFF. The CDR3 bases are TGCGCCAGCAGCCAATGGTGGCTGGATAGCGGGACGGCCTATACCGACAATGAGCAGTTCTTC. The chain employs TRBV4-1 and TRBJ2-1; TRBD2 aligns across 8 bases. CDR1 and CDR2 (germline): MGHRA, YSYEKL. The CDR3 is 21 residues long. V trimming: 2 bases; J trimming: 5 bases; junction bases outside the gene matches: 23.

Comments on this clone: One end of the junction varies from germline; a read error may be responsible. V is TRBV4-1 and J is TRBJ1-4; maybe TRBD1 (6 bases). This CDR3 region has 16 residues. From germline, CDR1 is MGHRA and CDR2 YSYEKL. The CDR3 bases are TGCGCCCGCAGCCCCCTCGGTGGGGGGCGATACGAAAAACTGTTTTTT. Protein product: CARSPLGGGRYEKLFF.

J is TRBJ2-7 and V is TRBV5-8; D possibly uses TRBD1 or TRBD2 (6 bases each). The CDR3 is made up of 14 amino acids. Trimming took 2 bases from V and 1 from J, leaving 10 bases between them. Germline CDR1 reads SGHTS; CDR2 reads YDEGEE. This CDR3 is CASSFKGGSYEQYF. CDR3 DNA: TGTGCCAGCAGCTTCAAGGGGGGATCCTACGAGCAGTACTTC.

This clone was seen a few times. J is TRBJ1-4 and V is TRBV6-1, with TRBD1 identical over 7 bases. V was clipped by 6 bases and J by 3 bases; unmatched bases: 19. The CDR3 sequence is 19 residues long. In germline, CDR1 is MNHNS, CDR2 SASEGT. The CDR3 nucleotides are TGTGCCAGCAGCGAACGGGGTCCGACAGGGAAAGGGCCTAATGAAAAACTGTTTTTT. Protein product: CASSERGPTGKGPNEKLFF.

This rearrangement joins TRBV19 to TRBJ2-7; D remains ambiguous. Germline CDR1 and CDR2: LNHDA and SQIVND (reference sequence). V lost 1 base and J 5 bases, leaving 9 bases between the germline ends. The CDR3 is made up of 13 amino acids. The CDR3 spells CASSIGPRNEQYF. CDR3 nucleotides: TGTGCCAGTAGTATAGGGCCCCGGAACGAGCAGTACTTC.

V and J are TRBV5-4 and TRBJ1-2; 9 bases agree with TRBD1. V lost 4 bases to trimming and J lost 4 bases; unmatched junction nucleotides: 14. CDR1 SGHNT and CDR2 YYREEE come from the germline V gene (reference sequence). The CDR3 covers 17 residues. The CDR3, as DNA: TGTGCCAGCAGCCTAGGGAAGGGACAGGGCTCCTTCTATGGCTACACCTTC. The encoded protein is CASSLGKGQGSFYGYTF. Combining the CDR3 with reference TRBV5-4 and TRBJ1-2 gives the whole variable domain ETGVTQSPTHLIKTRGQQVTLRCSSQSGHNTVSWYQQALGQGPQFIFQYYREEENGRGNFPPRFSGLQFPNYSSELNVNALELDDSALYLCASSLGKGQGSFYGYTFGSGTRLTVV.

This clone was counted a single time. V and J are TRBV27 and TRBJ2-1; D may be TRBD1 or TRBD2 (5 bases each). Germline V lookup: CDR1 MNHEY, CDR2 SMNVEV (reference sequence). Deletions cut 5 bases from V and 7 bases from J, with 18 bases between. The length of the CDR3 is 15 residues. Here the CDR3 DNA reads TGTGCCAGCAGTACCTACGGGACCTTGGGTAATGAGCAGTTCTTC. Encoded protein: CASSTYGTLGNEQFF.

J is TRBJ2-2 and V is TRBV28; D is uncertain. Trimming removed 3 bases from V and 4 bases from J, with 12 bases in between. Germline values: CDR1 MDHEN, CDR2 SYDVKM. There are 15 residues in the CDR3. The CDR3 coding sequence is TGTGCCAGCAGTTTTGGGTTATTGGGCACCGGGGAGCTGTTTTTT. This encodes CASSFGLLGTGELFF.

The CDR3 DNA sequence: TGTGCCAGCAGCGTAGCGAGCGGGAGGGAAGACGAGCAGTACTTC. This codes for CASSVASGREDEQYF. The chain combines TRBV9 with TRBJ2-7; TRBD2 matches 10 bases. Per the germline V gene, CDR1 is SGDLS and CDR2 is YYNGEE. The CDR3 sequence is 15 residues long. With V trimmed by 0 bases and J by 5 bases, 5 bases remained unmatched.

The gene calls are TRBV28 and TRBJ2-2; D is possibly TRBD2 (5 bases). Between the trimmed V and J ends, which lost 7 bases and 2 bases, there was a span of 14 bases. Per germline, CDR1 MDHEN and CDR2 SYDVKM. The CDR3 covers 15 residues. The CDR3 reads CASIMGAANTGELFF. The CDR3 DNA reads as TGTGCCAGCATTATGGGAGCGGCAAACACCGGGGAGCTGTTTTTT.

The CDR3 spells CASSRRLAALETQYF. The CDR3 DNA is TGTGCCAGCAGCCGAAGACTAGCGGCCCTGGAGACCCAGTACTTC. The rearrangement uses TRBV3-1 (or the pseudogene TRBV3-2) and TRBJ2-5; 9 bases fit TRBD2. V was pared by 4 bases and J by 5 bases, with 8 bases of the junction left unmatched. CDR1 LGHDT and CDR2 YNNKEL come from the germline V gene (reference sequence). There are 15 residues in the CDR3.

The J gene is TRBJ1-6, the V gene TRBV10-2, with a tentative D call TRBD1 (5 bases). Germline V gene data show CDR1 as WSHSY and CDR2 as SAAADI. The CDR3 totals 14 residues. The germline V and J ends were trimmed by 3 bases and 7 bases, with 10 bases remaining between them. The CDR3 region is CASSDDRDNSPLHF. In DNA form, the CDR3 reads TGCGCCAGCAGTGACGACAGAGACAATTCACCCCTCCACTTT.

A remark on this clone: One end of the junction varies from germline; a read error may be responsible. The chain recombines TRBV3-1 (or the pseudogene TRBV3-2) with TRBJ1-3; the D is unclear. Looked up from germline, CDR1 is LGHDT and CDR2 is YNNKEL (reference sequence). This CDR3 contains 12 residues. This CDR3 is CASRQGENTIYF. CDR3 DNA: TGTGCCAGCAGACAAGGCGAAAACACCATATATTTT.

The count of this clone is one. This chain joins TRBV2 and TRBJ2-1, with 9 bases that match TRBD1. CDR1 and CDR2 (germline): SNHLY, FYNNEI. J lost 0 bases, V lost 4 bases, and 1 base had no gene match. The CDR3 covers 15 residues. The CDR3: CASSVTGGSYNEQFF. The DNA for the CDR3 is TGTGCCAGCAGTGTGACAGGGGGCTCCTACAATGAGCAGTTCTTC.

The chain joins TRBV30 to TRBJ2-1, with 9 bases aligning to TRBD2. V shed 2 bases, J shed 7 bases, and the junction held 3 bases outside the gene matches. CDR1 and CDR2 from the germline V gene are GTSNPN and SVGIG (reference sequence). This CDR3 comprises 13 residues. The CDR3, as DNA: TGTGCCTGGAGTCCGGGACTAGCAAATGAGCAGTTCTTC. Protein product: CAWSPGLANEQFF. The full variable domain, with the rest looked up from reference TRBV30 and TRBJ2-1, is SQTIHQWPATLVQPVGSPLSLECTVEGTSNPNLYWYRQAAGRGLQLLFYSVGIGQISSEVPQNLSASRPQDRQFILSSKKLLLSDSGFYLCAWSPGLANEQFFGPGTRLTVL.

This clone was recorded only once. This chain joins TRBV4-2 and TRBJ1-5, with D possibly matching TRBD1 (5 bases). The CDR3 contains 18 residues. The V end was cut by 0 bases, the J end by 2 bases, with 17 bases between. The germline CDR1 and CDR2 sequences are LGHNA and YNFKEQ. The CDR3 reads CASSQDSIKAGGNQPQHF. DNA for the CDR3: TGTGCCAGCAGCCAAGATAGTATTAAAGCGGGGGGCAATCAGCCCCAGCATTTT.

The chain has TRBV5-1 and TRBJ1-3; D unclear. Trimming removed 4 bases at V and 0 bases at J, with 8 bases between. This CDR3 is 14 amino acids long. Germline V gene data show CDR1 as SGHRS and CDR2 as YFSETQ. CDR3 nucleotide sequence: TGCGCCAGCAGCGTCGACCTCTCTGGAAACACCATATATTTT. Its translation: CASSVDLSGNTIYF.

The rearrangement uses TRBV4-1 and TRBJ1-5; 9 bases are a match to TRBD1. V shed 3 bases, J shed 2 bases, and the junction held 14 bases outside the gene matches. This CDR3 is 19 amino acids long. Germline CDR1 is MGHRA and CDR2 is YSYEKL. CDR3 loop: CASSHHPGQGGVGNQPQHF. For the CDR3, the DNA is TGCGCCAGCAGCCATCACCCGGGACAGGGCGGAGTAGGCAATCAGCCCCAGCATTTT.

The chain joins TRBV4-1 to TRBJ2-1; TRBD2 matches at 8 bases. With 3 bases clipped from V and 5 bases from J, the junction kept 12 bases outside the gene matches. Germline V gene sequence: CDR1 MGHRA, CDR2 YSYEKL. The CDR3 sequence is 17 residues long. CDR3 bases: TGCGCCAGCAGCCATGTTCCACTAGCGGATTTTAACAATGAGCAGTTCTTC. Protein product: CASSHVPLADFNNEQFF.

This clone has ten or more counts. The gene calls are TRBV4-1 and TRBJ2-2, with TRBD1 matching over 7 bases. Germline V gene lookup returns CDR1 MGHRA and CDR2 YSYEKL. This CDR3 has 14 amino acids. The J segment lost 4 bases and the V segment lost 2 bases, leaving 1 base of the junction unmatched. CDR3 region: CASSQPGGTGELFF. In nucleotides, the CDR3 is TGCGCCAGCAGCCAACCAGGGGGCACCGGGGAGCTGTTTTTT.